The 21 T cell receptor beta chains below all came from one sample that was sequenced in a study of blood T cell repertoires in COVID-19. The table came from immunoSEQ multiplex PCR; TCRdb's copy has only in-frame clones and leaves some out. The sample records some 250,000 clones, roughly 86% being singletons. Sample: peripheral blood. The origin of the receptors is a woman between 65 and 79 years old with active or convalescent COVID-19.

This clone was recorded only once. This sequence joins TRBV2 and TRBJ1-4, with D perhaps matching TRBD1 (5 bases). Trimming cost V 6 bases and J 5 bases, with 16 bases left between them. Germline assignment: CDR1 SNHLY and CDR2 FYNNEI. The CDR3 runs to 15 residues. CDR3 nucleotides: TGTGCCAGCAGCCGGGAGACAGCCCCAAATGAAAAACTGTTTTTT. This translates into CASSRETAPNEKLFF.

V gene TRBV6-5 combines with J gene TRBJ1-1; D might be TRBD1 (6 bases). V lost 0 bases, J lost 6 bases, and 14 bases lay in between. Germline V lookup: CDR1 MNHEY, CDR2 SVGAGI. This CDR3 has 15 residues. CDR3 sequence (DNA): TGTGCCAGCAGTTACTCGACATGGGGGCCTGCTGAAGCTTTCTTT. This codes for CASSYSTWGPAEAFF.

The J gene is TRBJ1-3, the V gene TRBV25-1; D unresolved. The CDR3 sequence is 12 residues long. The V gene lost 7 bases and the J gene lost 0 bases, with 4 bases spanning the gap. CDR1 is MGHDK and CDR2 is SYGVNS in the germline V gene. The CDR3 loop reads CASTHSGNTIYF. The CDR3 DNA reads TGTGCCAGCACACACTCTGGAAACACCATATATTTT.

This clone appeared once. V and J are TRBV4-1 and TRBJ1-5, with D tentatively TRBD1 (5 bases). Germline V CDR1 and CDR2: MGHRA, YSYEKL. This CDR3 spans 14 amino acids. The V and J ends lost 4 bases and 4 bases respectively, with 11 bases between them. In nucleotides, the CDR3 is TGCGCCAGCAGCCGGGGCGGGAGTAATCAGCCCCAGCATTTT. Its protein product is CASSRGGSNQPQHF.

The chain is built from TRBV2 and TRBJ1-1; unclear D gene. The CDR3 runs 17 residues. V lost 2 bases and J 5 bases, leaving 21 bases between the germline ends. Germline assignment: CDR1 SNHLY and CDR2 FYNNEI. CDR3 loop: CASSETPLVTPITEAFF. In DNA, the CDR3 is TGTGCCAGCAGTGAAACCCCCTTAGTCACTCCTATAACTGAAGCTTTCTTT.

The chain links TRBV6-2 or TRBV6-3 to TRBJ2-3; the match to TRBD2 covers 11 bases. This CDR3 comprises 18 residues. Unmatched junction bases numbered 11, after V lost 6 bases and J lost 0 bases. CDR1 is MNHEY, CDR2 SVGEGT, per germline. The CDR3 loop reads CASSSTSGGPASTDTQYF. The CDR3 region has the DNA TGTGCCAGCAGCTCAACTAGCGGGGGCCCGGCTAGCACAGATACGCAGTATTTT.

This chain links TRBV19 with TRBJ2-7; 7 bases align to TRBD2. This CDR3 comprises 16 residues. V was pared by 6 bases and J by 2 bases, with 13 bases of the junction left unmatched. Germline V CDR1 and CDR2: LNHDA, SQIVND (reference sequence). CDR3 sequence: CASSPGGGYAAYEQYF. CDR3 nucleotides: TGTGCCAGTAGCCCGGGGGGAGGGTATGCGGCCTACGAGCAGTACTTC.

The J gene is TRBJ1-2, the V gene TRBV7-3; D possibly corresponds to TRBD1 (5 bases). Trimming stripped 2 bases from V and 8 bases from J, with 12 bases between. In germline, CDR1 is SGHTA, CDR2 FQGTGA. The CDR3 is made up of 13 amino acids. The CDR3 region has the DNA TGTGCCAGCAGCTTATTCGGGGGTGGAGGCTACACCTTC. Its protein product is CASSLFGGGGYTF.

J is TRBJ2-5 and V is TRBV7-9, with a possible D match to TRBD2 (6 bases). The CDR3 is made up of 13 amino acids. In germline, CDR1 is SEHNR, CDR2 FQNEAQ (reference sequence). V lost 6 bases and J 1 base, leaving 9 bases between the germline ends. The CDR3 region has the DNA TGTGCCAGCAGGACGGGACTCCAAGAGACCCAGTACTTC. It encodes CASRTGLQETQYF.

The rearrangement joins TRBV19 to TRBJ1-5; D may be TRBD1 (6 bases). V was trimmed by 2 bases and J by 4 bases, leaving 9 bases between them. The CDR3 is 14 amino acids. Germline lookup yields CDR1 LNHDA and CDR2 SQIVND (reference sequence). CDR3 nucleotide sequence: TGTGCCAGTAGTATAACAGGGCCTAATCAGCCCCAGCATTTT. Protein sequence: CASSITGPNQPQHF.

This rearrangement joins TRBV6-5 to TRBJ2-1; D ambiguous. From germline, CDR1 is MNHEY and CDR2 SVGAGI. The CDR3 loop spans 15 amino acids. Trimming stripped 5 bases from V and 3 bases from J, with 14 bases between. This chain's CDR3 is CASSPRPAGYNEQFF. The CDR3, as DNA: TGTGCCAGCAGTCCGCGGCCCGCCGGCTACAATGAGCAGTTCTTC.

V gene TRBV11-2 combines with J gene TRBJ2-5; 7 bases map to TRBD1. The V segment lost 4 bases and the J segment 5 bases; nucleotides outside the gene matches: 4. CDR3 length: 13 amino acids. Germline CDR1 is SGHAT and CDR2 is FQNNGV. DNA of the CDR3: TGTGCCAGCAGCTCCCACAGGGGCGAGACCCAGTACTTC. Protein sequence: CASSSHRGETQYF.

This clone was picked up one time. The chain has TRBV9 and TRBJ1-5; TRBD1 might be the D (5 bases). Germline assignment: CDR1 SGDLS and CDR2 YYNGEE. Trimming removed 0 bases from V and 7 bases from J, with 20 bases in between. CDR3 length equals 17 residues. The CDR3 nucleotides are TGTGCCAGCAGCGTAGACGCCGGGACCTCCGGGGGGCAGCCCCAGCATTTT. This sequence encodes CASSVDAGTSGGQPQHF. The full variable domain, rest sourced from reference TRBV9 and TRBJ1-5, is DSGVTQTPKHLITATGQRVTLRCSPRSGDLSVYWYQQSLDQGLQFLIQYYNGEERAKGNILERFSAQQFPDLHSELNLSSLELGDSALYFCASSVDAGTSGGQPQHFGDGTRLSIL.

The rearrangement links TRBV6-1 to TRBJ2-1; D ambiguous. Looked up from germline, CDR1 is MNHNS and CDR2 is SASEGT. The CDR3 totals 11 residues. V gave up 7 bases and J gave up 6 bases, with 7 bases separating them. DNA of the CDR3: TGTGCCAGCACCATCGGCAATGAGCAGTTCTTC. Translating gives CASTIGNEQFF.

The chain links TRBV5-1 to TRBJ2-3, with D possibly TRBD1 on 6 matching bases. Germline V gene lookup returns CDR1 SGHRS and CDR2 YFSETQ. CDR3 length: 14 amino acids. The V and J ends lost 0 bases and 5 bases respectively, with 10 bases between them. CDR3 residues: CASSLDRVEDTQYF. For the CDR3, the DNA is TGCGCCAGCAGCTTGGACAGGGTTGAAGATACGCAGTATTTT.

The chain is built from TRBV5-1 and TRBJ2-5; 11 bases are a match to TRBD2. Per the germline V gene, CDR1 is SGHRS and CDR2 is YFSETQ. The length of the CDR3 is 13 residues. J gave up 5 bases and V 3 bases, and 0 bases lay outside the gene matches. The CDR3 is CASSWTSGETQYF. Here the CDR3 DNA reads TGCGCCAGCAGCTGGACTAGCGGGGAGACCCAGTACTTC.

J is TRBJ2-1 and V is TRBV19; 14 bases are shared with TRBD2. V dropped 4 bases and J dropped 6; count of bases not matched to a gene: 8. The V gene's germline CDR1 is LNHDA and CDR2 SQIVND (reference sequence). This CDR3 comprises 17 residues. DNA of the CDR3: TGTGCCAGTAGTACCCGACTAGCGGGGGGGCCAGGCAATGAGCAGTTCTTC. This codes for CASSTRLAGGPGNEQFF.

V is TRBV19 and J is TRBJ1-6; D uncertain. The length of the CDR3 is 12 residues. The ends were cut back, 4 bases at V and 9 bases at J, with 7 bases in the middle. Germline values: CDR1 LNHDA, CDR2 SQIVND (reference sequence). This CDR3 reads CASSRASSPLHF. The CDR3, as DNA: TGTGCCAGTAGTAGAGCCTCTTCACCCCTCCACTTT.

This chain connects TRBV11-2 to TRBJ2-7; D gene ambiguous. This CDR3 spans 15 amino acids. The ends were cut back, 1 base at V and 0 bases at J, with 10 bases in the middle. Germline V gene data show CDR1 as SGHAT and CDR2 as FQNNGV. DNA for the CDR3: TGTGCCAGCAGCTTAGGGGTCGGGTTCTCCTACGAGCAGTACTTC. Protein product: CASSLGVGFSYEQYF.

This clone has only a few counts. J is TRBJ2-7 and V is TRBV11-2, with 10 bases that match TRBD1. This CDR3 is built from 16 residues. Trimming at V came to 5 bases and at J to 3 bases, leaving 10 bases not matched to a gene. Germline-derived CDR1 and CDR2 are SGHAT and FQNNGV. CDR3 in DNA: TGTGCCAGCAGCCTATCATCGGGACAGGGGCTCTACGAGCAGTACTTC. Translation: CASSLSSGQGLYEQYF.

This chain connects TRBV10-3 to TRBJ1-1; 9 positions match TRBD1. The trim removed 0 bases at V and 1 base at J, leaving 3 bases unmatched. From germline, CDR1 is ENHRY and CDR2 SYGVKD. The CDR3 runs 16 residues. This CDR3 is CAISESTGGGNTEAFF. The DNA of the CDR3 is TGTGCCATCAGTGAGTCGACAGGGGGAGGGAACACTGAAGCTTTCTTT.